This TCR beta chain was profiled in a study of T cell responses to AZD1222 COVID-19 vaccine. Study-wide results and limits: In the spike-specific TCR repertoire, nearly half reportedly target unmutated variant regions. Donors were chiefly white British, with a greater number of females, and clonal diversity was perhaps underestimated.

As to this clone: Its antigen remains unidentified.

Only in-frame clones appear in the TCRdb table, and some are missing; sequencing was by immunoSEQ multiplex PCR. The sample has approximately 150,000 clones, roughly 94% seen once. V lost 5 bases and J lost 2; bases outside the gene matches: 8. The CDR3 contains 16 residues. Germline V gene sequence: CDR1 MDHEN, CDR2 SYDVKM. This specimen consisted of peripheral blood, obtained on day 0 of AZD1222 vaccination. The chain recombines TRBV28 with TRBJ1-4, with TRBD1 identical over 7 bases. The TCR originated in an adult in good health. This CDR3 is CASSREEGATNEKLFF. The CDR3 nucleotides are TGTGCCAGCAGTAGAGAAGAGGGGGCCACTAATGAAAAACTGTTTTTT.